Each of the 21 T cell receptor beta chains below was sequenced from the same sample in a study of T cell responses to AZD1222 COVID-19 vaccine. Sequenced by immunoSEQ multiplex PCR; TCRdb stores in-frame clones only, minus some. This sample has around 100,000 clones; just under 90% occur once, and the top ten carry more than 15%. This specimen was peripheral blood, taken on day 0 of AZD1222 vaccination. All receptors come from an adult in good health.

This clone was observed a few times. The V gene is TRBV5-6, the J gene TRBJ2-2; 13 bases line up with TRBD2. Unmatched junction bases numbered 2, after V lost 0 bases and J lost 6 bases. This CDR3 contains 16 residues. Germline CDR1 is SGHDT and CDR2 is YYEEEE. The CDR3 here is CASSLVGTSGAGELFF. CDR3 coding DNA: TGTGCCAGCAGCTTGGTTGGGACTAGCGGGGCCGGGGAGCTGTTTTTT.

The J gene is TRBJ1-4, the V gene TRBV7-9; 10 nucleotides align to TRBD1. The CDR3 spans 15 residues. CDR1 and CDR2 (germline): SEHNR, FQNEAQ (reference sequence). V was clipped by 3 bases and J by 8 bases; unmatched bases: 6. This CDR3 is CASSFDRGRGEKLFF. DNA of the CDR3: TGTGCCAGCAGCTTTGACAGGGGGCGAGGGGAAAAACTGTTTTTT.

The chain has TRBV6-5 and TRBJ1-1; TRBD1 agrees at 7 bases. V dropped 7 bases and J dropped 4; count of bases not matched to a gene: 9. There are 14 residues in the CDR3. Per the germline V gene, CDR1 is MNHEY and CDR2 is SVGAGI. The CDR3 region has the DNA TGTGCCAGCAAAGGGACAGCCAAGAGCACTGAAGCTTTCTTT. Its translation: CASKGTAKSTEAFF.

This clone has a single count. The rearrangement links TRBV21-1 to TRBJ1-6. TRBV21-1 is noted as a pseudogene. The CDR3 runs to 13 residues. The CDR3 spells CASSKVGYSPLHF. DNA of the CDR3: TGTGCCAGCAGCAAAGTAGGTTATTCACCCCTCCACTTT.

V usage is TRBV10-3 and J usage is TRBJ2-3; TRBD1 agrees at 8 bases. The CDR3 is 14 residues long. J lost 3 bases, V lost 2 bases, and 1 base had no gene match. The germline V gene has CDR1 ENHRY and CDR2 SYGVKD. CDR3: CAISEGQGTDTQYF. CDR3 nucleotides: TGTGCCATCAGTGAGGGACAGGGTACAGATACGCAGTATTTT.

V and J are TRBV9 and TRBJ1-4; D remains ambiguous. V shed 0 bases and J shed 8 bases, with 17 bases lying between them. CDR1 SGDLS and CDR2 YYNGEE come from the germline V gene. This CDR3 is 16 amino acids long. CDR3 bases: TGTGCCAGCAGCGTAGTCCCCGTACGGGTAAAGGAAAAACTGTTTTTT. Residues: CASSVVPVRVKEKLFF.

About this clone: This specimen includes other DNA sequences encoding the same CDR3. CDR3 protein: CASSLGRETQYF. In nucleotides, the CDR3 is TGCGCCAGCAGCTTGGGGCGCGAGACCCAGTACTTC. The chain uses TRBV5-1 and TRBJ2-5; no definite D call. The V gene's germline CDR1 is SGHRS and CDR2 YFSETQ. Trimming took off 0 bases at V and 5 bases at J, with 5 bases between the two ends. The CDR3 runs 12 residues.

The chain joins TRBV14 to TRBJ1-6; no firm D call. The CDR3 extends over 14 amino acids. The germline CDR1 and CDR2 sequences are SGHDN and FVKESK. V lost 4 bases, J lost 5 bases, and 9 bases lay in between. Here the CDR3 DNA reads TGTGCCAGCAGCCCCCGGGTGGATAATTCACCCCTCCACTTT. Its translation is CASSPRVDNSPLHF. Variable domain in full (rest from reference TRBV14 and TRBJ1-6): EAGVTQFPSHSVIEKGQTVTLRCDPISGHDNLYWYRRVMGKEIKFLLHFVKESKQDESGMPNNRFLAERTGGTYSTLKVQPAELEDSGVYFCASSPRVDNSPLHFGNGTRLTVT.

This clone was counted between two and nine times. The chain has TRBV6-5 and TRBJ2-1, with D uncertain. The CDR3 consists of 15 residues. The germline V gene encodes CDR1 MNHEY and CDR2 SVGAGI. Trimming cost V 10 bases and J 10 bases, with 26 bases left between them. CDR3 protein: CATRPWNFKSSEQFF. As DNA, the CDR3 is TGTGCCACCAGGCCCTGGAATTTTAAGAGTTCGGAGCAGTTCTTC.

The V call is TRBV7-8, the J call TRBJ2-1; either TRBD1 or TRBD2 may fit D (6 bases each). Germline CDR1 and CDR2: SGHVS and FQNEAQ. CDR3 size: 14 residues. V shed 7 bases and J shed 6 bases, with 16 bases lying between them. CDR3 in amino acids: CASTTTGTGNEQFF. The CDR3 nucleotides read TGTGCCAGCACGACCACAGGGACTGGCAATGAGCAGTTCTTC. Based on the CDR3 plus reference TRBV7-8 and TRBJ2-1, the full variable domain is GAGVSQSPRYKVAKRGQDVALRCDPISGHVSLFWYQQALGQGPEFLTYFQNEAQLDKSGLPSDRFFAERPEGSVSTLKIQRTQQEDSAVYLCASTTTGTGNEQFFGPGTRLTVL.

The count of this clone is one. The J gene is TRBJ1-2, the V gene TRBV13; TRBD1 matches 7 bases. The CDR3 length is 14 residues. V lost 3 bases and J lost 6; bases outside the gene matches: 7. The germline gives CDR1 PRHDT, CDR2 FYEKMQ (reference sequence). CDR3 residues: CASSLKGGEDGYTF. In DNA, the CDR3 is TGTGCCAGCAGCTTGAAAGGGGGCGAGGATGGCTACACCTTC.

CDR3 amino acids: CASSPGFGSTEAFF. Written as DNA, the CDR3 is TGCGCCAGCAGCCCCGGATTCGGGAGCACTGAAGCTTTCTTT. This chain uses TRBV5-1 with TRBJ1-1, with D uncertain. The CDR3 spans 14 residues. V gave up 4 bases and J gave up 4 bases, with 14 bases separating them. The V gene's germline CDR1 is SGHRS and CDR2 YFSETQ.

This chain links TRBV30 with TRBJ1-4; TRBD1 matches at 8 bases. The CDR3 loop spans 15 amino acids. CDR1 GTSNPN and CDR2 SVGIG come from the germline V gene (reference sequence). With V trimmed by 3 bases and J by 10 bases, 13 bases remained unmatched. Written as DNA, the CDR3 is TGTGCCTGGAGGGAGACAGGGGTCTTGTCCGGAAAACTGTTTTTT. It yields the protein CAWRETGVLSGKLFF.

The chain employs TRBV6-5 and TRBJ2-7; D may be TRBD1 (6 bases). Germline-derived CDR1 and CDR2 are MNHEY and SVGAGI. Trimming took 6 bases from V and 4 from J, leaving 13 bases between them. The CDR3 totals 13 residues. In nucleotides, the CDR3 is TGTGCCAGCAGCCTGACAGGTCCGTACGAGCAGTACTTC. As protein: CASSLTGPYEQYF.

V usage is TRBV10-3 and J usage is TRBJ2-7; 7 bases are shared with TRBD2. The V and J ends lost 8 bases and 4 bases, in that order; junction bases with no gene match: 17. Per germline, CDR1 ENHRY and CDR2 SYGVKD. The CDR3 spans 16 residues. CDR3 region: CAISWSGGDQGYEQYF. Here the CDR3 DNA reads TGTGCCATCTCGTGGAGTGGGGGGGATCAAGGTTACGAGCAGTACTTC.

V and J are TRBV10-3 and TRBJ1-1; D not resolved. The CDR3 spans 13 residues. Germline CDR1 is ENHRY and CDR2 is SYGVKD. V shed 6 bases and J shed 2 bases, with 10 bases lying between them. The CDR3 protein is CAIRTGINTEAFF. DNA for the CDR3: TGTGCCATCAGGACCGGGATTAACACTGAAGCTTTCTTT.

The gene calls are TRBV11-1 and TRBJ2-7; D might be TRBD1 (5 bases). V was trimmed by 3 bases and J by 2 bases, leaving 8 bases between them. This CDR3 contains 13 residues. The germline CDR1 and CDR2 sequences are SGHAT and FQDESV (reference sequence). The DNA of the CDR3 is TGTGCCAGCAGCTTCGACAGTCCCTACGAGCAGTACTTC. It codes for CASSFDSPYEQYF.

J is TRBJ1-5 and V is TRBV19, with D perhaps matching TRBD1 (5 bases). The CDR3 sequence is 16 residues long. Germline V gene lookup returns CDR1 LNHDA and CDR2 SQIVND (reference sequence). Trimming removed 2 bases at V and 1 base at J, with 12 bases between. The CDR3 here is CASSISGTVSNQPQHF. The CDR3 nucleotides are TGTGCCAGTAGTATATCAGGGACGGTGAGCAATCAGCCCCAGCATTTT.

The V and J genes are TRBV2 and TRBJ1-1; 9 nucleotides agree with TRBD1. Unmatched junction bases numbered 6, after V lost 8 bases and J lost 5 bases. Germline CDR1 and CDR2: SNHLY and FYNNEI. The CDR3 runs 13 residues. The CDR3 coding sequence is TGTGCCAGCGAGGGACAGGGAAGGACTGAAGCTTTCTTT. It is translated as CASEGQGRTEAFF. The full variable domain, in which reference TRBV2 and TRBJ1-1 provide the parts outside the CDR3, is EPEVTQTPSHQVTQMGQEVILRCVPISNHLYFYWYRQILGQKVEFLVSFYNNEISEKSEIFDDQFSVERPDGSNFTLKIRSTKLEDSAMYFCASEGQGRTEAFFGQGTRLTVV.

The chain joins TRBV9 to TRBJ2-3; 8 bases fit TRBD2. Trimming took 2 bases from V and 6 from J; bases not matched to a gene: 8. CDR1 is SGDLS and CDR2 is YYNGEE in the germline V gene. This CDR3 is built from 15 residues. The CDR3 nucleotides are TGTGCCAGCAGCGTGTTCGGGGGGGCCGGGGATACGCAGTATTTT. It codes for CASSVFGGAGDTQYF.

The chain couples TRBV7-7 to TRBJ2-5; D remains ambiguous. Trimming took off 1 base at V and 5 bases at J, with 14 bases between the two ends. CDR1 is SSHAT and CDR2 is FNYEAQ in the germline V gene (reference sequence). This CDR3 contains 15 residues. This CDR3 reads CASSLGAGVLETQYF. The CDR3 DNA is TGTGCCAGCAGCTTAGGGGCTGGGGTACTGGAGACCCAGTACTTC.